The clone carrying this T cell receptor beta chain was seen a few times. What it binds is unknown. The input for sorted-subset replicate PCRs was approximately 210 ng DNA, some 30,000 T cell genomes. Repertoires were generated with immunoSEQ multiplex PCR, while TCRdb's copy carries only in-frame clones and drops some. The table lists about 1 million clones, approximately 68% of them singletons. The sample is drawn from a study of shared clonotypes between healthy human individuals. Study-wide points: The four-donor shared clonotypes exceeded non-shared clonotypes in generation probability, with non-shared ones scoring lower. What limited the represented genetic and exposure-history diversity was the small number of donors.

In germline, CDR1 is SNHLY, CDR2 FYNNEI. V was pared by 10 bases and J by 6 bases, with 16 bases between. The CDR3 extends over 13 amino acids. The material sequenced was memory CD4+ T cells sorted from blood. The subset here: CD45RA-negative fraction. This sequence joins TRBV2 and TRBJ2-4, with D maybe TRBD2 (6 bases). The source of this sequence is a man between 18 and 29 years old in good health. CDR3 bases: TGTGCCATCCAGTGGGGGGATGGAAACATTCAGTACTTC. It translates to CAIQWGDGNIQYF.